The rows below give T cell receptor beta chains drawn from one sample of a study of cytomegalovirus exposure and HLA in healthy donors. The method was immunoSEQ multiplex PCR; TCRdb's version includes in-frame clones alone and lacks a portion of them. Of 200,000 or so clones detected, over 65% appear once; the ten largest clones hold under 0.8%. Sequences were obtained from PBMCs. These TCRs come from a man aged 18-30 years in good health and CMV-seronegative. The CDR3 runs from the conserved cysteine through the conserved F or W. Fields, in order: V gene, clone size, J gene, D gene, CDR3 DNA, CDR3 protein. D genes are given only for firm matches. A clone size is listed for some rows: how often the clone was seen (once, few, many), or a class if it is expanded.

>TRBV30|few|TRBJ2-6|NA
TGTGCCACCCAGGAGGGGTCTGGGGCCAACGTCCTGACTTTC
CATQEGSGANVLTF
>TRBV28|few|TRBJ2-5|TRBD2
TGTGCCAGCAGTTTGGGCGGGAGGGCCGGGGGGACCCAGTACTTC
CASSLGGRAGGTQYF
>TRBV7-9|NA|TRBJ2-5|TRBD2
TGTGCCAGCAGCTTTGGCGGGAGTACAGAGACCCAGTACTTC
CASSFGGSTETQYF
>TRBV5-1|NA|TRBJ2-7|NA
TGCGCCAGCAGCTTCCAAACAGTGGGCTCCTACGAGCAGTACTTC
CASSFQTVGSYEQYF
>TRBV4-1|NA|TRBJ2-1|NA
TGCGCCAGCAGCAAACAGGGGCGGGGTGAGCAGTTCTTC
CASSKQGRGEQFF
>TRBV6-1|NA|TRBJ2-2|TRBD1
TGTGCCAGCAGTCTCGGGACAGGCGCCGGGGAGCTGTTTTTT
CASSLGTGAGELFF
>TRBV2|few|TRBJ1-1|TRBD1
TGTGCCAGCAGTTTACAGGGGCCTGGGACTGAAGCTTTCTTT
CASSLQGPGTEAFF
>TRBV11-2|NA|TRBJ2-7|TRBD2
TGTGCCAGCAGTGGGACTAGCGGTCTATACGAGCAGTACTTC
CASSGTSGLYEQYF
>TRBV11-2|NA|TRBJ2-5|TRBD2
TGTGCCAGCAGCTTAGATTTCAGGACTAGCAGAGGAGAGACCCAGTACTTC
CASSLDFRTSRGETQYF
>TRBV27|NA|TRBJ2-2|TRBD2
TGTGCCAGCCGAACTACTAGCGGGATGAACACCGGGGAGCTGTTTTTT
CASRTTSGMNTGELFF
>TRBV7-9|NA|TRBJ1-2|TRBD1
TGTGCCAGTGAGGACTCCGACAGGGACTATGGCTACACCTTC
CASEDSDRDYGYTF
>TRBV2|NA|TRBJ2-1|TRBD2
TGTGCCAGCATCCTCACTAGCGGGAGGACATATGAGCAGTTCTTC
CASILTSGRTYEQFF
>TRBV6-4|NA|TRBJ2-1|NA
TGTGCCAGCAGTGATTCCGTTCAGACATCCTACAATGAGCAGTTCTTC
CASSDSVQTSYNEQFF
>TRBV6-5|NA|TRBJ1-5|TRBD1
TGTGCCAGCAGTTACTTTCAGGGGGTACGTGATCAGCCCCAGCATTTT
CASSYFQGVRDQPQHF
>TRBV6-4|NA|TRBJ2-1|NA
TGTGCCAGCAGTGACCGGTCTAGCTTCTTCTTCCGTGAGCAGTTCTTC
CASSDRSSFFFREQFF
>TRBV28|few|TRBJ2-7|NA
TGTGCCAGCAGTCCGGGACATAATTACGAGCAGTACTTC
CASSPGHNYEQYF
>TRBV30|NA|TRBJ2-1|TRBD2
TGTGCCTCAAAGGGGCTAGCGGGGAACAATGAGCAGTTCTTC
CASKGLAGNNEQFF
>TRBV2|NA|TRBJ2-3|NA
TGTGCCAGCAGTGGGGACACTTTCCCCACAGATACGCAGTATTTT
CASSGDTFPTDTQYF